These 14 T cell receptor beta chains originate from one sample sequenced in a study of blood T cell repertoires in COVID-19 (dated by TCRdb to 2019 to 2021). The library was made by the immunoSEQ multiplex PCR assay. TCRdb took this table from immuneACCESS and kept in-frame rearrangements with V and J called. Such tables lack part of the clones; where checked against another copy, unresolved V genes explain under half of the gap, and the rest is unexplained. This sample holds 300,000 to 400,000 clones; around 90% were observed only once. The ten largest clones represent around 10% of the sample. The material sequenced was peripheral blood. All receptors come from a man aged 30 to 45 with COVID-19, enrolled during active disease.

This clone was counted once. The sample holds other DNA sequences that translate to the same CDR3. V and J are TRBV11-2 and TRBJ1-1; TRBD1 matches 9 bases. Trimming at V came to 2 bases and at J to 5 bases, leaving 6 bases not matched to a gene. CDR1 and CDR2 (germline): SGHAT, FQNNGV. The CDR3 consists of 15 residues. The CDR3 loop is CASSLMGQGGTEAFF. DNA of the CDR3: TGTGCCAGCAGCTTAATGGGACAGGGTGGAACTGAAGCTTTCTTT.

This chain uses TRBV7-3 with TRBJ2-7; a weak D match, TRBD1 (5 bases). CDR1 and CDR2 (germline): SGHTA, FQGTGA. This CDR3 is 14 amino acids long. Trimming left V 7 bases short and J 4 bases short, with 17 bases between. The CDR3 DNA is TGTGCCAGCACACCACATAAGGGGCCTTACGAGCAGTACTTC. The encoded protein is CASTPHKGPYEQYF.

J is TRBJ1-2 and V is TRBV4-1, with TRBD1 identical over 10 bases. The CDR3 extends over 17 amino acids. V lost 1 base, J lost 4 bases, and 9 bases stayed unmatched. Germline-derived CDR1 and CDR2 are MGHRA and YSYEKL. CDR3: CASSQGPDRGLGYGYTF. CDR3 nucleotides: TGCGCCAGCAGCCAAGGGCCAGACAGGGGGCTAGGCTATGGCTACACCTTC.

The rearrangement uses TRBV15 and TRBJ1-2; TRBD1 matches at 7 bases. Germline V gene data show CDR1 as LNHNV and CDR2 as YYDKDF (reference sequence). Losses at the gene ends were 0 bases for V and 8 bases for J; bases not matched to a gene: 6. The CDR3 sequence is 14 residues long. For the CDR3, the DNA is TGTGCCACCAGCAGAGATGCAGGGGGGTACGGCTACACCTTC. It is translated as CATSRDAGGYGYTF.

The genes are TRBV3-1 (or the pseudogene TRBV3-2) and TRBJ2-2; TRBD1 matches 7 bases. Germline CDR1 reads LGHDT; CDR2 reads YNNKEL (reference sequence). Unmatched junction bases numbered 6, after V lost 3 bases and J lost 5 bases. CDR3 size: 15 residues. The CDR3 DNA sequence: TGTGCCAGCAGCCACACAGGGGTGGGGACCGGGGAGCTGTTTTTT. Translated, it gives CASSHTGVGTGELFF.

The chain is built from TRBV28 and TRBJ1-1; D is unclear. CDR3 length equals 12 residues. The V end lost 8 bases, the J end lost 3 bases, and 10 bases lay between the germline ends. CDR1 MDHEN and CDR2 SYDVKM come from the germline V gene. CDR3 DNA sequence: TGTGCCAGCCAACTACGAGACACTGAAGCTTTCTTT. Its translation: CASQLRDTEAFF.

In its sample, this clone was seen a few times. The rearrangement links TRBV5-1 to TRBJ2-3; 10 bases map to TRBD1. The germline V gene has CDR1 SGHRS and CDR2 YFSETQ. The J segment lost 7 bases and the V segment lost 0 bases, leaving 8 bases of the junction unmatched. This CDR3 has 16 amino acids. Written as DNA, the CDR3 is TGCGCCAGCAGCTTGGATCGGGGACAGGGGACAAATACGCAGTATTTT. It specifies CASSLDRGQGTNTQYF.

This chain joins TRBV7-6 and TRBJ2-2, with D possibly TRBD2 on 5 matching bases. CDR1 is SGHVS and CDR2 is FNYEAQ in the germline V gene. Trimming pared 0 bases from V and 2 bases from J, leaving 13 bases between. The CDR3 has 17 amino acids. CDR3 in amino acids: CASSLAVEGQNTGELFF. CDR3 in DNA: TGTGCCAGCAGCTTAGCAGTCGAGGGCCAAAACACCGGGGAGCTGTTTTTT.

The V and J genes are TRBV23-1 and TRBJ1-5; D is perhaps TRBD1 (6 bases). TRBV23-1 carries the ORF label, with uncertain function. V lost 0 bases and J 0 bases, leaving 18 bases between the germline ends. The CDR3 extends over 19 amino acids. CDR3 in amino acids: CASSQSTGQQPYSNQPQHF. In DNA, the CDR3 is TGCGCCAGCAGTCAATCTACGGGACAACAACCTTATAGCAATCAGCCCCAGCATTTT.

This sequence joins TRBV4-1 and TRBJ2-1, with D possibly TRBD2 on 5 matching bases. Deletions cut 4 bases from V and 7 bases from J, with 14 bases between. This CDR3 contains 14 residues. Germline V gives CDR1 MGHRA, CDR2 YSYEKL. The CDR3 coding sequence is TGCGCCAGCAGCCGAGGACTCTTAGGGAATGAGCAGTTCTTC. It specifies CASSRGLLGNEQFF.

The chain joins TRBV4-3 to TRBJ2-7; the D gene is possibly TRBD1 (6 bases). V dropped 0 bases and J dropped 7 bases, with 16 bases sitting between them. CDR1 and CDR2 from the germline V gene are LGHNA and YSLEER. This CDR3 contains 15 residues. CDR3 amino acids: CASSQDGRGLGEQYF. In DNA, the CDR3 is TGCGCCAGCAGCCAAGACGGCAGGGGTCTAGGTGAGCAGTACTTC.

The V and J genes are TRBV25-1 and TRBJ2-4; D ambiguous. The CDR3 length is 13 residues. V lost 6 bases to trimming and J lost 6 bases, with 12 bases between them. Germline V gene data show CDR1 as MGHDK and CDR2 as SYGVNS. As DNA, the CDR3 is TGTGCCAGCAGGAGCTTTAGAGGAAACATTCAGTACTTC. Residues: CASRSFRGNIQYF.

Comment on this clone: Other DNA sequences from this sample encode an identical CDR3 as well. The genes are TRBV7-3 and TRBJ2-7; the match to TRBD1 covers 10 bases. The CDR3 contains 13 residues. V trimming: 5 bases; J trimming: 3 bases; junction bases outside the gene matches: 1. Germline V gene lookup returns CDR1 SGHTA and CDR2 FQGTGA. This chain's CDR3 is CASSRDRGYEQYF. CDR3 sequence (DNA): TGTGCCAGCAGCCGGGACAGGGGCTACGAGCAGTACTTC. The full variable domain, its missing parts supplied by reference TRBV7-3 and TRBJ2-7, is GAGVSQTPSNKVTEKGKYVELRCDPISGHTALYWYRQSLGQGPEFLIYFQGTGAADDSGLPNDRFFAVRPEGSVSTLKIQRTERGDSAVYLCASSRDRGYEQYFGPGTRLTVT.

The J gene is TRBJ1-2, the V gene TRBV30; 9 bases fit TRBD1. The length of the CDR3 is 13 residues. J was trimmed by 9 bases and V by 0 bases; bases with no gene match: 5. From germline, CDR1 is GTSNPN and CDR2 SVGIG (reference sequence). The CDR3 DNA reads TGTGCCTGGAGTGTACAGGGGGCCCCAAGCTACACCTTC. This codes for CAWSVQGAPSYTF.